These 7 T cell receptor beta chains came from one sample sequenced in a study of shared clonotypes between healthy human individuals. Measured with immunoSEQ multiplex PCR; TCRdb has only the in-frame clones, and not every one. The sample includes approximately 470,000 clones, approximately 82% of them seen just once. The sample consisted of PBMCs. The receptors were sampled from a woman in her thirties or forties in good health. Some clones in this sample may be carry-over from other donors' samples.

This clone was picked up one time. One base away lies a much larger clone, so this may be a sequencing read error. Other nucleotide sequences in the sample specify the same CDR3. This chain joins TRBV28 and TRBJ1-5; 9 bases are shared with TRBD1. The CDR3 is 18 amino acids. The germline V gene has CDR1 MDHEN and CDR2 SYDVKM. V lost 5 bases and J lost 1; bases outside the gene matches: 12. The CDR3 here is CASSPTGGYRSSNQPQHF. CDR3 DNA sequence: TGTGCCAGCAGTCCCACAGGGGGCTACAGGTCGAGCAATCAGCCCCAGCATTTT. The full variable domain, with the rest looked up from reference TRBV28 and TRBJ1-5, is DVKVTQSSRYLVKRTGEKVFLECVQDMDHENMFWYRQDPGLGLRLIYFSYDVKMKEKGDIPEGYSVSREKKERFSLILESASTNQTSMYLCASSPTGGYRSSNQPQHFGDGTRLSIL.

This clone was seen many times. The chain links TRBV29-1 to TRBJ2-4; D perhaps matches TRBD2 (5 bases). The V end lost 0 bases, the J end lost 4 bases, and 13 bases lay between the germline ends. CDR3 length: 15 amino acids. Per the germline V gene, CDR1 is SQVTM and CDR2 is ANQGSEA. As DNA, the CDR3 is TGCAGCGTTGAAGATGAGGGTAGGGTAAAAAACATTCAGTACTTC. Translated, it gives CSVEDEGRVKNIQYF.

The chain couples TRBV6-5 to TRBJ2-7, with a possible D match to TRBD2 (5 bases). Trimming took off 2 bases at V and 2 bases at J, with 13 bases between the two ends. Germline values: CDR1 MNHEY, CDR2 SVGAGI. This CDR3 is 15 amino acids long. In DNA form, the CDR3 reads TGTGCCAGCAGTTACCGCCGCGAGGGCACCTACGAGCAGTACTTC. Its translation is CASSYRREGTYEQYF.

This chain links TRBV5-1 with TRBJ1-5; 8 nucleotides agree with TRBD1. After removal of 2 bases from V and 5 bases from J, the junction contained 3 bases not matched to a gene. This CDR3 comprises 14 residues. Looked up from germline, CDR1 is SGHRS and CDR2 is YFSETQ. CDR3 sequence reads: CASSLTGGDQPQHF. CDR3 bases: TGCGCCAGCAGCTTAACAGGGGGGGATCAGCCCCAGCATTTT. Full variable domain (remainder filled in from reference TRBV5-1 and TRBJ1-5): KAGVTQTPRYLIKTRGQQVTLSCSPISGHRSVSWYQQTPGQGLQFLFEYFSETQRNKGNFPGRFSGRQFSNSRSEMNVSTLELGDSALYLCASSLTGGDQPQHFGDGTRLSIL.

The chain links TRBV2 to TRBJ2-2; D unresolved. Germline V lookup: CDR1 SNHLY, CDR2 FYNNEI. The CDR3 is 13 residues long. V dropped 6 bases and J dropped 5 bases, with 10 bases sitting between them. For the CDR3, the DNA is TGTGCCAGCAGGGTTTCGTGGACCGGGGAGCTGTTTTTT. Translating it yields CASRVSWTGELFF. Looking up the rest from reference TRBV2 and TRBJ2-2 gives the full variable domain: EPEVTQTPSHQVTQMGQEVILRCVPISNHLYFYWYRQILGQKVEFLVSFYNNEISEKSEIFDDQFSVERPDGSNFTLKIRSTKLEDSAMYFCASRVSWTGELFFGEGSRLTVL.

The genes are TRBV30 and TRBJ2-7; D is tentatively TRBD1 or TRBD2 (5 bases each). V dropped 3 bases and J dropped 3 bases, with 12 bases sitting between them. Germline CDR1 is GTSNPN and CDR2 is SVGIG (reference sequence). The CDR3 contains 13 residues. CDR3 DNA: TGTGCCTGGAGGAGGGACCCGAACTACGAGCAGTACTTC. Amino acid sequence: CAWRRDPNYEQYF.

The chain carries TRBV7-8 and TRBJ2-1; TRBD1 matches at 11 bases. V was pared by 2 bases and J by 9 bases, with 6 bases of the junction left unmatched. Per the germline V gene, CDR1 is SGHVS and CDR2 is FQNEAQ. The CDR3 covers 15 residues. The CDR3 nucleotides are TGTGCCAGCAGCTTAACAGGACAGGGGGCCTTTGAGCAGTTCTTC. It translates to CASSLTGQGAFEQFF.